The T cell receptor beta chain under discussion was sequenced for a study of blood T cell repertoires in COVID-19. The method was immunoSEQ multiplex PCR; TCRdb's version includes in-frame clones alone and lacks a portion of them. The profile shows 300,000 to 400,000 clones, 80% to 90% of them singletons. The TCR originated in a woman in her forties with acute COVID-19. Material: PBMCs or T cells enriched from blood (not recorded which).

Here the CDR3 DNA reads TGTGCCAGCAGCCCGGCAGGGGATTCACCCCTCCACTTT. Residues: CASSPAGDSPLHF. The V call is TRBV3-1 (or the pseudogene TRBV3-2), the J call TRBJ1-6, with D possibly TRBD1 on 6 matching bases. The germline V gene encodes CDR1 LGHDT and CDR2 YNNKEL (reference sequence). CDR3 length equals 13 residues. V lost 4 bases and J lost 8, with 9 bases in between.